The T cell receptor beta chain described here comes from a study of CD8+CD57+ T cells in acquired aplastic anemia. Study-level findings and limits: Between patients and controls, CD8+ Simpson's diversity did not vary significantly. Both patients and controls carried the same twenty-nine CD8+ CDR3 sequences.

Points on this clonotype: Antigen unknown.

Profiling of TCR beta VDJ combinations and CDR3 sequences used genomic DNA as template. In TCRdb, the reads were re-called with MiXCR into one record per CDR3 protein. This table holds hundreds of thousands of distinct CDR3 sequences, less than 35% found once. The CDR3 runs to 16 residues. V lost 1 base and J 8 bases, leaving 20 bases between the germline ends. Germline V gene data show CDR1 as SGHDN and CDR2 as FVKESK. The authors sequenced patients whose flow cytometry had shown CD8+CD57+ cell expansion. All participating patients were living with severe acquired aplastic anemia. No therapy had been given to the patients at the time of blood sampling.

The sequence was collected from a human donor with aplastic anemia. The rearrangement joins TRBV14 to TRBJ1-2; possibly TRBD1 for D (5 bases). The sample taken for sequencing was sorted CD4+, CD8+, or CD8+CD57+ T cells (not recorded which) from PBMCs. The CDR3 region is CASSQVIGPRAKGYTF. Written as DNA, the CDR3 is TGTGCCAGCAGCCAAGTAATTGGTCCCAGGGCGAAAGGCTACACCTTC.